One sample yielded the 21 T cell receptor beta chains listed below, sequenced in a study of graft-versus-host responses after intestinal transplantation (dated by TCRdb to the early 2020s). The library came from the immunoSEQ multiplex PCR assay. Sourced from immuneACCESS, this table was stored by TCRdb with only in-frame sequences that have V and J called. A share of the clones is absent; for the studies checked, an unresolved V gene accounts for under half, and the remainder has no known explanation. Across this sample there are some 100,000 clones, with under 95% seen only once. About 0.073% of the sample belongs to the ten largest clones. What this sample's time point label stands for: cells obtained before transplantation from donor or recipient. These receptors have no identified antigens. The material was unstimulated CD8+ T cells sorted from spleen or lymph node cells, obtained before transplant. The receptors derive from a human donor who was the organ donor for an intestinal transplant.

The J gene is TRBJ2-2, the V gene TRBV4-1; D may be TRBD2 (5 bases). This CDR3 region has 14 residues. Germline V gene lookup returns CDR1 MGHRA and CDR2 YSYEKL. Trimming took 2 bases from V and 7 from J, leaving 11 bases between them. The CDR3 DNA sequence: TGCGCCAGCAGCCAATTTGAGGGTGACGGGGAGCTGTTTTTT. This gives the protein CASSQFEGDGELFF.

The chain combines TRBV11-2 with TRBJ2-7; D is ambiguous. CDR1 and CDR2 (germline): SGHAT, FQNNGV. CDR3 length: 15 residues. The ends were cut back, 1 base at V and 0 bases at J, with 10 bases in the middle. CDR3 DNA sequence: TGTGCCAGCAGCTTAGGCGGAGCCCCCTCCTACGAGCAGTACTTC. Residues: CASSLGGAPSYEQYF.

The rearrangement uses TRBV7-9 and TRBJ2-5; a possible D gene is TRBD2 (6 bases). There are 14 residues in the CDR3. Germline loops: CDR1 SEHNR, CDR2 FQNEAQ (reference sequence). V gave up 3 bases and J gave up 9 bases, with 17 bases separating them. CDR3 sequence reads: CASSFSGEVAAQYF. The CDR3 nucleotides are TGTGCCAGCAGCTTTAGTGGGGAGGTAGCGGCCCAGTACTTC.

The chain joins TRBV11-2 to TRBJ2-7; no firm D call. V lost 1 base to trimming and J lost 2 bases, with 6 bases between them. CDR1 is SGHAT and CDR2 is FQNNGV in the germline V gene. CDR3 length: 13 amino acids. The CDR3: CASSLAVPYEQYF. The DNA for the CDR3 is TGTGCCAGCAGCTTAGCGGTCCCCTACGAGCAGTACTTC.

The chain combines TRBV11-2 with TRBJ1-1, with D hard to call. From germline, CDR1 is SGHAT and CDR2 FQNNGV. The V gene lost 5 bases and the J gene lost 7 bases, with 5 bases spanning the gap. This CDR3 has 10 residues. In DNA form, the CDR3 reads TGTGCCAGCAGCGCAGGTGAAGCTTTCTTT. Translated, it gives CASSAGEAFF.

CDR3 in amino acids: CASSSRSRVITEAFF. CDR3 bases: TGTGCCAGCAGCTCCCGTAGCCGGGTTATCACTGAAGCTTTCTTT. This chain joins TRBV13 and TRBJ1-1; no clear D. The CDR3 length is 15 residues. Per germline, CDR1 PRHDT and CDR2 FYEKMQ (reference sequence). The V end was cut by 4 bases, the J end by 4 bases, with 16 bases between.

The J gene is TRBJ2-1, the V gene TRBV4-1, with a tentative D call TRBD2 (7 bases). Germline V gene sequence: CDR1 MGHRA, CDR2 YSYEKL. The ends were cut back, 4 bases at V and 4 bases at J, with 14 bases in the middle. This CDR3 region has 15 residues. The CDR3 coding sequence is TGCGCCAGCAGCCCAGCGGGACAAGAATACAATGAGCAGTTCTTC. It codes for CASSPAGQEYNEQFF.

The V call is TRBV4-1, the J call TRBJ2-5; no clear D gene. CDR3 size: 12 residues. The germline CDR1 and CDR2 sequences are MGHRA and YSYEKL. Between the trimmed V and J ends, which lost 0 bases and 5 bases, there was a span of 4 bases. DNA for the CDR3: TGCGCCAGCAGCCAAGATATGGAGACCCAGTACTTC. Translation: CASSQDMETQYF.

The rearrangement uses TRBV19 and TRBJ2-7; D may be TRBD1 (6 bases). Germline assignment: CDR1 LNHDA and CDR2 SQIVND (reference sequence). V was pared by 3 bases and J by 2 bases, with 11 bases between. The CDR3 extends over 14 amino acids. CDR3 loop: CASSILRGPYEQYF. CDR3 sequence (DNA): TGTGCCAGTAGTATCCTCAGGGGACCCTACGAGCAGTACTTC.

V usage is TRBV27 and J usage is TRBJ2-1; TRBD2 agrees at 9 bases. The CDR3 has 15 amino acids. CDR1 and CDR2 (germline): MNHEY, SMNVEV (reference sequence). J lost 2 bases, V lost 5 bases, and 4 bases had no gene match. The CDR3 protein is CASSLSGGAYNEQFF. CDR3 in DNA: TGTGCCAGCAGTCTTAGCGGGGGAGCCTACAATGAGCAGTTCTTC.

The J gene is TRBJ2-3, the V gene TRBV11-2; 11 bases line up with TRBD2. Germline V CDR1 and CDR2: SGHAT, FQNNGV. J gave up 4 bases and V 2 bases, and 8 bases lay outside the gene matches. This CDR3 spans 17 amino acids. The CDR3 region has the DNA TGTGCCAGCAGCTTAAATCCAATAGCGGGGGGGGCAGATACGCAGTATTTT. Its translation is CASSLNPIAGGADTQYF.

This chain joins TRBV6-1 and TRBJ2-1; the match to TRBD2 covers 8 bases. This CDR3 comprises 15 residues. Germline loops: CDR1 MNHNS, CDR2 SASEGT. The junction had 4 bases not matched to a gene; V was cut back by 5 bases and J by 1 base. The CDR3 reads CASSSSGSSYNEQFF. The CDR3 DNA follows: TGTGCCAGCAGTTCCAGCGGGAGTTCCTACAATGAGCAGTTCTTC.

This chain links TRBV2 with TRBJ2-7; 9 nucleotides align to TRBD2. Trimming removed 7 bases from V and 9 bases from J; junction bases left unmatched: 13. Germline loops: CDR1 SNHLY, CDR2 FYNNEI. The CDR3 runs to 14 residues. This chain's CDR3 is CASTSLAGSDGQYF. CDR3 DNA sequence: TGTGCCAGCACGAGTCTAGCGGGGTCCGACGGGCAGTACTTC.

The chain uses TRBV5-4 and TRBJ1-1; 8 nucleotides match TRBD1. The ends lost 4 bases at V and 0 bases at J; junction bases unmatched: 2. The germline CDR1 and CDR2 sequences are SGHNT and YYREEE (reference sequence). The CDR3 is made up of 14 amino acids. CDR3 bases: TGTGCCAGCAGCCGGGACAGGATGAACACTGAAGCTTTCTTT. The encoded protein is CASSRDRMNTEAFF.

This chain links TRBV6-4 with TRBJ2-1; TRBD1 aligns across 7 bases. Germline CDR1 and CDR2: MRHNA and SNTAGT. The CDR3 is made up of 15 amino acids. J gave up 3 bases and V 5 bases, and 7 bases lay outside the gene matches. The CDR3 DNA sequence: TGTGCCAGCAGTCGAACAGGGGACAGCTACAATGAGCAGTTCTTC. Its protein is CASSRTGDSYNEQFF.

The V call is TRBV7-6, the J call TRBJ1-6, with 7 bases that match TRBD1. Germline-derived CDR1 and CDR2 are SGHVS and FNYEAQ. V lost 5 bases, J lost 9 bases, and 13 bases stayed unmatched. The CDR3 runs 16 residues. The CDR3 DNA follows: TGTGCCAGCAGCGCAGGACCGACAGGGTTGGCTTCACCCCTCCACTTT. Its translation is CASSAGPTGLASPLHF.

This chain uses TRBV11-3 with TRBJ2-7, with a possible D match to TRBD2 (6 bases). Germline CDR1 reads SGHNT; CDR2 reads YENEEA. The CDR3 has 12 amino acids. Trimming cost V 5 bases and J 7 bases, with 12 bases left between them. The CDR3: CASSTLGLEQYF. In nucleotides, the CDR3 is TGTGCCAGCAGCACCCTTGGACTAGAGCAGTACTTC.

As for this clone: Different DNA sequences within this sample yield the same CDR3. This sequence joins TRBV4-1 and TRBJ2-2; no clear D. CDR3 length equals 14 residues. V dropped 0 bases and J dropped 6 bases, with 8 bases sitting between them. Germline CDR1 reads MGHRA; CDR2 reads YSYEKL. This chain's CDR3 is CASSQDPGAGELFF. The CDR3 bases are TGCGCCAGCAGCCAAGATCCCGGAGCCGGGGAGCTGTTTTTT.

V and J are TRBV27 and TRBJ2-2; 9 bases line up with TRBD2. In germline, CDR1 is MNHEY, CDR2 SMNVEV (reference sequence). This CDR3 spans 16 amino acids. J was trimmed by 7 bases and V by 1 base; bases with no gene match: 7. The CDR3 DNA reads TGTGCCAGCAGTTTATTCGCGGGAGGGCTTTACGGGGAGCTGTTTTTT. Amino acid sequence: CASSLFAGGLYGELFF.

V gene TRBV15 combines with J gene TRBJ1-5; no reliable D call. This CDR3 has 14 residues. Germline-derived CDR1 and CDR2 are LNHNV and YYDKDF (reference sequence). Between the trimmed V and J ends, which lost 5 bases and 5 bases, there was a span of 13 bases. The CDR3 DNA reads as TGTGCCACCAGCGCGCGTAGAATACATCAGCCCCAGCATTTT. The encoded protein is CATSARRIHQPQHF. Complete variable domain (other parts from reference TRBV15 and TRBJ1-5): DAMVIQNPRYQVTQFGKPVTLSCSQTLNHNVMYWYQQKSSQAPKLLFHYYDKDFNNEADTPDNFQSRRPNTSFCFLDIRSPGLGDTAMYLCATSARRIHQPQHFGDGTRLSIL.

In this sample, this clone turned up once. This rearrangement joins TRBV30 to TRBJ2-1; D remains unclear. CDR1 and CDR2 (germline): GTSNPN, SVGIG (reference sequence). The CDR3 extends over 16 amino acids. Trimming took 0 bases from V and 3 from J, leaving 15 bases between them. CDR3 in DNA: TGTGCCTGGAGTGTAAAGCGTAGCCCAGTCTACAATGAGCAGTTCTTC. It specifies CAWSVKRSPVYNEQFF.